This T cell receptor (beta chain) came from a study of blood T cell repertoires in COVID-19. The wider study: Samples taken during acute and convalescent COVID-19 were collected in the United States, Italy and Spain. The analysed material was cDNA or gDNA that came from T cells, B-cell-depleted T cells, or PBMCs.

As handled by the study authors: Using reference gene primer amplification, nucleated cell counts were estimated. Measured with immunoSEQ multiplex PCR; TCRdb has only the in-frame clones, and not every one. The DNA gave D and trimming, while V, J and clone size come from that table. The data contain around 56,000 clones, around four fifths of them seen just once; the ten biggest clones take up 18%. The CDR3 is made up of 14 amino acids. Germline CDR1 is LNHDA and CDR2 is SQIVND (reference sequence). V trimming: 4 bases; J trimming: 7 bases; junction bases outside the gene matches: 6. Material for sequencing was peripheral blood. The sequence derives from a woman in her forties or fifties with active or convalescent COVID-19. The rearrangement links TRBV19 to TRBJ1-5; 8 bases line up with TRBD1. The CDR3 spells CASSTTGGNQPQHF. The DNA of the CDR3 is TGTGCCAGTAGTACAACAGGGGGAAACCAGCCCCAGCATTTT.